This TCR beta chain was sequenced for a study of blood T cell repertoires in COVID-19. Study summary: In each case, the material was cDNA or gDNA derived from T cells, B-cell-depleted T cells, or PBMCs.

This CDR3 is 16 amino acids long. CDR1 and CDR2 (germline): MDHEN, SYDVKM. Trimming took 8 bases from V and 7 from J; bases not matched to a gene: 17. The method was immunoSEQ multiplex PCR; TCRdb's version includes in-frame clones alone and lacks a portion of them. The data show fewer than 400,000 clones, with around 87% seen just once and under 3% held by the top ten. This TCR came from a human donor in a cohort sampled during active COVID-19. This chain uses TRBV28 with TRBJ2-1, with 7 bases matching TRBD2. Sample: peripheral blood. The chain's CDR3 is CASLAARASGRNEQFF. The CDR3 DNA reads TGTGCCAGCCTCGCCGCCCGGGCTAGCGGACGGAATGAGCAGTTCTTC.